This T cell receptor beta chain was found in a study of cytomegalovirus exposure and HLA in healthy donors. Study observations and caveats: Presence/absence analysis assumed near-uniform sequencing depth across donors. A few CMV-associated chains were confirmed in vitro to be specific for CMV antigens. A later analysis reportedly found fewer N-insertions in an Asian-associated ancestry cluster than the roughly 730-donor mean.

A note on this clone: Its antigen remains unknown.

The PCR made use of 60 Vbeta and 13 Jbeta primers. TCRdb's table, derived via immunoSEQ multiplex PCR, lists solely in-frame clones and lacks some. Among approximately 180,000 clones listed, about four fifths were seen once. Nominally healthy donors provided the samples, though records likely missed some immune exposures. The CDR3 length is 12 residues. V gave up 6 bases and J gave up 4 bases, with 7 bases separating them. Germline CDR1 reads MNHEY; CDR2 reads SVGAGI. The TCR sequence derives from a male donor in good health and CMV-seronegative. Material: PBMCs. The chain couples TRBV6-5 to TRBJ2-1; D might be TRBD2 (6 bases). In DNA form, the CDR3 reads TGTGCCAGCAGGGGGACTTACAATGAGCAGTTCTTC. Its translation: CASRGTYNEQFF.